Each of the 9 T cell receptor beta chains below was sequenced from the same sample in a study of cytomegalovirus exposure and HLA in healthy donors. With 60 Vbeta and 13 Jbeta primers, the PCR was carried out. Sequencing used immunoSEQ multiplex PCR; TCRdb keeps in-frame clones, though not all of them. In the table there are around 160,000 clones, about 70% of which are singletons. Material: PBMCs. Receptors originate from a woman aged 18-29 years in good health and CMV-seropositive.

This chain joins TRBV5-4 and TRBJ2-3; D might be TRBD1 (5 bases). V was cut by 2 bases and J by 4 bases, with 5 bases left in between. The CDR3 extends over 12 amino acids. Germline V lookup: CDR1 SGHNT, CDR2 YYREEE (reference sequence). CDR3 amino acids: CASSLGADTQYF. The DNA for the CDR3 is TGTGCCAGCAGCTTAGGGGCAGATACGCAGTATTTT. Using reference TRBV5-4 and TRBJ2-3 for the parts outside the CDR3, the full variable domain is ETGVTQSPTHLIKTRGQQVTLRCSSQSGHNTVSWYQQALGQGPQFIFQYYREEENGRGNFPPRFSGLQFPNYSSELNVNALELDDSALYLCASSLGADTQYFGPGTRLTVL.

This clone was counted between two and nine times. The V gene is TRBV5-1, the J gene TRBJ2-3, with D perhaps matching TRBD2 (5 bases). Trimming pared 0 bases from V and 4 bases from J, leaving 24 bases between. CDR3 length: 19 residues. The germline CDR1 and CDR2 sequences are SGHRS and YFSETQ. The CDR3: CASSLGPRGSRGEPDTQYF. CDR3 nucleotides: TGCGCCAGCAGCTTGGGCCCGCGAGGGAGCCGGGGAGAACCAGATACGCAGTATTTT.

The chain links TRBV4-1 to TRBJ2-7, with D perhaps TRBD1 (6 bases). The CDR3 is made up of 12 amino acids. Germline V gene sequence: CDR1 MGHRA, CDR2 YSYEKL. The germline V and J ends were trimmed by 4 bases and 6 bases, with 10 bases remaining between them. For the CDR3, the DNA is TGCGCCAGCAGCCCCCAAGGGGGCGAGCAGTACTTC. It yields the protein CASSPQGGEQYF.

The rearrangement joins TRBV5-6 to TRBJ2-1, with 11 positions matching TRBD2. CDR3 length: 14 amino acids. Looked up from germline, CDR1 is SGHDT and CDR2 is YYEEEE. V lost 1 base and J lost 8; bases outside the gene matches: 2. Here the CDR3 reads CASSLTSGGYEQFF. The DNA for the CDR3 is TGTGCCAGCAGCTTGACTAGCGGGGGTTATGAGCAGTTCTTC.

The chain joins TRBV9 to TRBJ2-5; TRBD1 might be the D (5 bases). Germline loops: CDR1 SGDLS, CDR2 YYNGEE. The CDR3 is 14 amino acids. V was pared by 4 bases and J by 1 base, with 11 bases between. CDR3 sequence (DNA): TGTGCCAGCAGCCCTTCGGACATCCAAGAGACCCAGTACTTC. It encodes CASSPSDIQETQYF.

The CDR3, as DNA: TGTGCCAGCAGGCGGGACTACCCAGCGTACAATGAGCAGTTCTTC. This translates into CASRRDYPAYNEQFF. The chain combines TRBV27 with TRBJ2-1; TRBD2 matches at 7 bases. In germline, CDR1 is MNHEY, CDR2 SMNVEV (reference sequence). The V gene end was trimmed by 6 bases and the J gene end by 4 bases; junction bases not matched to a gene: 9. CDR3 length: 15 residues.

J is TRBJ2-5 and V is TRBV5-4; 11 nucleotides align to TRBD2. Germline-derived CDR1 and CDR2 are SGHNT and YYREEE (reference sequence). The CDR3 is made up of 16 amino acids. J gave up 7 bases and V 4 bases, and 12 bases lay outside the gene matches. CDR3 residues: CASSLIAGGPSGTQYF. The CDR3 nucleotides read TGTGCCAGCAGCCTAATAGCGGGAGGGCCGTCCGGGACCCAGTACTTC.

The rearrangement links TRBV4-1 to TRBJ2-7, with 10 bases lining up with TRBD1. Germline CDR1 MGHRA, CDR2 YSYEKL. The CDR3 has 18 residues. V shed 1 base, J shed 3 bases, and the junction held 12 bases outside the gene matches. The CDR3, as DNA: TGCGCCAGCAGCCAAGGGGGAGTGTGGACAGGGGGTTTCTACGAGCAGTACTTC. Translating it yields CASSQGGVWTGGFYEQYF.

This clone was counted a single time. The J gene is TRBJ1-1, the V gene TRBV9; D not resolved. V shed 4 bases and J shed 1 base, with 14 bases lying between them. The CDR3 has 15 residues. Germline CDR1 and CDR2: SGDLS and YYNGEE. DNA for the CDR3: TGTGCCAGCAGCCAAGACACTGGTTCGAACACTGAAGCTTTCTTT. Amino acids: CASSQDTGSNTEAFF.